The clone carrying this TCR beta chain was seen ten or more times. Antigen specificity is unknown. The length of the CDR3 is 17 residues. V gave up 0 bases and J gave up 4 bases; unmatched junction bases: 8. Preparation of the TCRbeta library involved a method that used unique molecular identifiers. TCRdb analysed the PCR reads with MiXCR anew, one entry per CDR3 protein. Among hundreds of thousands of distinct CDR3 sequences, 13% were seen once, and the ten largest hold approximately 2%. This sample was included in a study of T-cell reconstitution after alpha-beta-depleted transplantation in children. The study, taken as a whole, reports: Expanded graft clones numbering several hundred reportedly gave rise to alpha-beta T cells about two months after transplant. After transplant, high TCRbeta diversity at day 60 in some patients arose from surviving recipient T cells and thymic progenitors. Diversity and T-cell counts at one year after transplant derived mostly from new T cells.

The sequences come from PBMCs, mostly from graft donor cells, collected 360 days after TCRalphabeta/CD19-depleted stem cell transplant. This receptor was taken from a male patient aged 10-17 years who had a stem cell transplant for acute myeloid leukemia, so the T cells may come from the graft donor. The chain uses TRBV12-3 or TRBV12-4 and TRBJ2-3, with 9 bases lining up with TRBD2. CDR3 nucleotides: TGTGCCAGCAGTTTAGCGGTAGCGGGAGTTGGCCCAGATACGCAGTATTTT. Translated, it gives CASSLAVAGVGPDTQYF.